A selection of T cell receptor beta chains follows, all from one sample in a study of T cell repertoires in cytomegalovirus infection. MiXCR was run by TCRdb on the reads, yielding one entry per CDR3 protein. This table holds around 710,000 distinct CDR3 sequences, roughly 29% found once. These receptors have no known antigen. The sample was cultured CD8+ T cells from PBMCs, taken from culture after CMV antigen stimulation. The receptor source for this set is a human donor in good health (CMV status not recorded). Some clones in this sample may be carry-over from other donors' samples. The CDR3 runs from the conserved cysteine through the conserved F or W. A D gene is named only where the DNA matches it firmly. Some rows have no size entry. The others give once, few or many, or a class for an expanded clone.

>many|TRBV6-5|TRBJ2-1|NA
TGTGCCAGCAGTTATGGGGGGCCTACCTACAATGAGCAGTTCTTC
CASSYGGPTYNEQFF
>many|TRBV12-3/TRBV12-4|TRBJ2-2|TRBD2
TGTGCCAGCTGCCCTAGCGGGGGGAACACCGGGGAGCTGTTTTTT
CASCPSGGNTGELFF
>many|TRBV7-9|TRBJ2-1|NA
TGTGCCAGCAGCTTAGTGCCCGCCCTTGGGAATGAGCAGTTCTTC
CASSLVPALGNEQFF
>few|TRBV10-3|TRBJ2-1|NA
TGTGCCATCAAGATCTCCAGGGACAATGAGCAGTTCTTC
CAIKISRDNEQFF
>few|TRBV7-9|TRBJ1-5|TRBD1
TGTGCCAGCAGCTCCTCGGACAGGGAAGGGCAGCCCCAGCATTTT
CASSSSDREGQPQHF
>NA|TRBV6-1|TRBJ1-2|NA
TGTGCCAGCAGCCTCGAAGGAAAGGCTATCTATGGCTACACCTTC
CASSLEGKAIYGYTF
>NA|TRBV6-6|TRBJ1-1|NA
TGTGCCAGCAGGGGGCTTGAGGGAGGTGAAGCTTTCTTT
CASRGLEGGEAFF
>few|TRBV6-1|TRBJ2-7|TRBD1
TGTGCCAGCAGTACAACGTGGGACAGAATCTACGAGCAGTACTTC
CASSTTWDRIYEQYF
>few|TRBV6-5|TRBJ1-5|TRBD1
TGTGCCAGCAGCGTTGACAGGGGACAGCCCCAGCATTTT
CASSVDRGQPQHF
>NA|TRBV11-1|TRBJ1-1|NA
TGTGCCAGCAGCCTTACAGGGTCTGCCACTGAAGCTTTCTTT
CASSLTGSATEAFF
>NA|TRBV6-6|TRBJ1-1|TRBD1
TGTGCCAGCAGTTACGCGACAGGGCTGAACACTGAAGCTTTCTTT
CASSYATGLNTEAFF
>NA|TRBV12-3/TRBV12-4|TRBJ2-7|TRBD2
TGTGCCAGCAGTACGGGACTAGCGGAGTTCAAGCCCTACGAGCAGTACTTC
CASSTGLAEFKPYEQYF
>many|TRBV7-8|TRBJ1-1|TRBD1
TGTGCCAGCAGCTACCGGGACAGGGGGAACACTGAAGCTTTCTTT
CASSYRDRGNTEAFF
>few|TRBV6-6|TRBJ1-1|TRBD1
TGTGCCAGCAGTCTCCCACAGACCGCCACAGGGGCAGTTTTGATAGAAGCTTTCTTT
CASSLPQTATGAVLIEAFF
>NA|TRBV29-1|TRBJ2-2|NA
TGCAGCGTTGACGATCCAGGGAATCCGAACACCGGGGAGCTGTTTTTT
CSVDDPGNPNTGELFF
>once|TRBV5-1|TRBJ2-1|NA
TGCGCCAGCAGCTTAAGGACGGATACCTACAATGAGCAGTTCTTC
CASSLRTDTYNEQFF
>NA|TRBV7-9|TRBJ2-7|NA
TGTGCCAGCAGCCCGAGCAGGGGGGACTACGAGCAGTACTTC
CASSPSRGDYEQYF
>few|TRBV4-1|TRBJ1-3|NA
TGCGCCAGCAGCCAAACTCCGGGGGCACCTGGAAACACCATATATTTT
CASSQTPGAPGNTIYF
>NA|TRBV9|TRBJ2-3|NA
TGTGCCAGCAGCGTAGTTAAACGGGGGAACACAGATACGCAGTATTTT
CASSVVKRGNTDTQYF
>NA|TRBV7-6|TRBJ1-2|NA
TGTGCCAGCAGCTTCAACCCGGAGGAGAGCTATGGCTACACCTTC
CASSFNPEESYGYTF
>few|TRBV13|TRBJ1-1|NA
TGTGCCAGCAGCCCCTCAACTCGGGTCCTTAACACTGAAGCTTTCTTT
CASSPSTRVLNTEAFF
>many|TRBV7-2|TRBJ2-1|NA
TGTGCCAGCAGCTTGACACAAGCTCCCTACAATGAGCAGTTCTTC
CASSLTQAPYNEQFF
>NA|TRBV11-3|TRBJ2-3|NA
TGTGCCAGCAGCCTTACATCCAACCCTTTAGATACGCAGTATTTT
CASSLTSNPLDTQYF
>NA|TRBV27|TRBJ1-1|NA
TGTGCCAGCAGTTCCCCTCGCATGTGGCCCCCCGCTCGCACTGAAGCTTTCTTT
CASSSPRMWPPARTEAFF
>NA|TRBV10-3|TRBJ1-2|TRBD1
TGTGCCATCAGTGGGGACAGGGGACCGCAAGCCTATGGCTACACCTTC
CAISGDRGPQAYGYTF
>NA|TRBV28|TRBJ1-1|TRBD1
TGTGCCAGCAGTTCCCCGAACAGGGGGATCTGGAACACTGAAGCTTTCTTT
CASSSPNRGIWNTEAFF
>NA|TRBV29-1|TRBJ1-2|TRBD1
TGCAGCGTAGCTCGGGGACAGAGCTATGGCTACACCTTC
CSVARGQSYGYTF
>NA|TRBV9|TRBJ1-1|NA
TGTGCCAGCAGCGTATCCGCAACAGGGAGAAGGGGGAACACTGAAGCTTTCTTT
CASSVSATGRRGNTEAFF
>few|TRBV6-8|TRBJ2-1|TRBD2
TGTGCCAGCAGTGCTAGCGGGGGGCTCCGCAATGAGCAGTTCTTC
CASSASGGLRNEQFF
>NA|TRBV27|TRBJ1-5|NA
TGTGCCAGCAGTCCCCTTGGGTCCACTTCGGGAAACAATCAGCCCCAGCATTTT
CASSPLGSTSGNNQPQHF
>few|TRBV5-4|TRBJ2-5|NA
TGTGCCAGCAGCTTTAGGGTCCAAGAGACCCAGTACTTC
CASSFRVQETQYF
>many|TRBV7-8|TRBJ1-1|NA
TGTGCCAGCAGCTTAGACGAGCCAATGAACACTGAAGCTTTCTTT
CASSLDEPMNTEAFF
>NA|TRBV6-1|TRBJ2-7|NA
TGTGCCAGCAGTGGAAAGGCCTACGAGCAGTACTTC
CASSGKAYEQYF
>few|TRBV25-1|TRBJ2-3|NA
TGTGCCAGCTTGGGACATCGCACAGATACGCAGTATTTT
CASLGHRTDTQYF
>NA|TRBV6-1|TRBJ2-3|TRBD2
TGTGCCAGCAGTGAAGCCAGGGGACTAGCGTTAGATAAGCAGTATTTT
CASSEARGLALDKQYF
>few|TRBV10-3|TRBJ1-2|TRBD1
TGTGCCATCAGTGAGTTAGGGACAGGGTATGGCTACACCTTC
CAISELGTGYGYTF
>NA|TRBV12-3/TRBV12-4|TRBJ1-2|NA
TGTGCCAGCAGAGGCAGGGTCCCGGAGTTTTCTTTCAACTATGGCTACACCTTC
CASRGRVPEFSFNYGYTF
>NA|TRBV13|TRBJ2-4|TRBD1
TGTGCCAGCAGCTTAGAAGGGGGCTCGGGAAACATTCAGTACTTC
CASSLEGGSGNIQYF
>NA|TRBV7-2|TRBJ2-1|TRBD1
TGTGCCAGCAGTTTAGCCGGGACAGGGTATACTGAGCAGTTCTTC
CASSLAGTGYTEQFF
>NA|TRBV5-4|TRBJ2-7|NA
TGTGCCAGCAGCTTGAAAGGAGCGGCAAACGAGCAGTACTTC
CASSLKGAANEQYF
>NA|TRBV28|TRBJ1-5|NA
TGTGCCAGCAGTTTACAGGGCTCAGGGGACGGCAGCAATCAGCCCCAGCATTTT
CASSLQGSGDGSNQPQHF
>few|TRBV5-1|TRBJ2-5|NA
TGCGCCAGCAGCCCAGACAGGTCCCAAGAGACCCAGTACTTC
CASSPDRSQETQYF
>NA|TRBV27|TRBJ2-7|NA
TGTGCCAGCAGTCTGTGGACAGCCAGAGAGGAGCAGTACTTC
CASSLWTAREEQYF